This TCR beta chain comes out of a study of T cell responses to AZD1222 COVID-19 vaccine. Regarding the study as a whole: Among vaccine-associated CD4 TCRs, coverage spanned spike, with dominance at 160-218 and 743-854. When two AZD1222 doses had been given, Spike-specific TCR breadth and depth rose. Baseline serology detected seropositivity in only six AZD1222 recipients.

Turning to this clone: Its antigen is not identified.

There are 14 residues in the CDR3. Per germline, CDR1 SGHDT and CDR2 YYEEEE. The germline V and J ends were trimmed by 0 bases and 3 bases, with 9 bases remaining between them. Produced via immunoSEQ multiplex PCR; TCRdb's table is partial and in-frame only. Of approximately 110,000 clones listed, 91% are singletons. Sequenced here: peripheral blood, sampled on day 0 of AZD1222 vaccination. The chain has TRBV5-6 and TRBJ1-2; no definite D call. The clonotype was recovered from an adult in good health. The CDR3 is CASSLEQIHYGYTF. The CDR3 nucleotides read TGTGCCAGCAGCTTGGAACAAATACACTATGGCTACACCTTC.